This T cell receptor beta chain was sequenced for a study of low-dose radiotherapy and immunotherapy resistance in tumors. At the level of the study: For four cycles from cycle 1 day 1, patients took 300 mg oral aspirin daily.

Covering alpha and beta chains, TRAV- and TRBV-specific primers were used for the first-strand cDNA. PCR amplification of the TCRs was performed with Phusion for 20 to 25 PCR cycles, and it relied on a constant-region primer together with a V-primer adapter. TCRdb re-called the reads with MiXCR, one entry per CDR3 protein. The top ten clones hold about 2.8% of a sample with 70,000 to 90,000 distinct CDR3 sequences, over 15% of them seen once. J lost 2 bases, V lost 3 bases, and 8 bases had no gene match. CDR3 length: 16 amino acids. CDR1 is DFQATT, CDR2 SNEGSKA, per germline (reference sequence). The time point denotes: before trial treatment. The therapy administered to donors comprised nivolumab, ipilimumab, aspirin, low-dose cyclophosphamide and low-dose radiotherapy. This clonotype was detected many times.

The chain employs TRBV20-1 and TRBJ2-3, with 10 bases aligning to TRBD2. Sequences were derived from PBMCs, sampled before treatment. This receptor was obtained from a male donor with prostate cancer. CDR3 nucleotides: TGCAGTGCTAGCCCTAGCGGGGGCCCCCTCACAGATACGCAGTATTTT. Amino acids: CSASPSGGPLTDTQYF.